The 22 T cell receptor beta chains presented below share a single source sample, sequenced in a study of T cell responses to AZD1222 COVID-19 vaccine (dated by TCRdb to the early 2020s). Receptor amplification or capture employed the immunoSEQ multiplex PCR assay. Imported from immuneACCESS, the table was reduced by TCRdb to in-frame sequences with V and J called. These copies leave out some clones; in studies compared against another copy, an unresolved V gene accounts for under half, and the cause of the remainder is not known. The sample data list about 140,000 clones, and 80% to 95% of these were observed just once. The ten largest clones represent about 3.8% of the sample. According to the study, the label for this sample's time point signals: about 28 days (+/-7) after the second vaccine dose. The material sequenced was peripheral blood, taken 28 days after the second AZD1222 dose. Receptors were obtained from an adult who received the AZD1222 COVID-19 vaccine.

The V call is TRBV28, the J call TRBJ2-7; 11 bases line up with TRBD2. The CDR3 has 15 residues. Germline trimming cut 3 bases from V and 2 bases from J; bases unmatched to any gene: 3. The germline gives CDR1 MDHEN, CDR2 SYDVKM. Here the CDR3 DNA reads TGTGCCAGCAGTTTCACTAGCGGGAGCCCCTACGAGCAGTACTTC. It yields the protein CASSFTSGSPYEQYF.

The chain couples TRBV5-6 to TRBJ1-5; no firm D call. The CDR3 is made up of 15 amino acids. Between the trimmed V and J ends, which lost 4 bases and 0 bases, there was a span of 11 bases. CDR1 SGHDT and CDR2 YYEEEE come from the germline V gene. The CDR3 spells CASSRRKLSNQPQHF. CDR3 in DNA: TGTGCCAGCAGCAGACGGAAACTTAGCAATCAGCCCCAGCATTTT.

This sequence joins TRBV6-5 and TRBJ1-1; tentative D call: TRBD1 (6 bases). Trimming pared 7 bases from V and 1 base from J, leaving 16 bases between. The length of the CDR3 is 15 residues. Germline CDR1 reads MNHEY; CDR2 reads SVGAGI. The CDR3 loop reads CASTPPGQTNTEAFF. Written as DNA, the CDR3 is TGTGCCAGCACTCCACCGGGACAAACGAACACTGAAGCTTTCTTT.

A word on this clone: No conserved phenylalanine or tryptophan ends this CDR3, so it is likely a read error. This chain connects TRBV5-5 to TRBJ1-2, with 8 nucleotides matching TRBD1. From germline, CDR1 is SGHKS and CDR2 YYEKEE (reference sequence). The ends lost 0 bases at V and 0 bases at J; junction bases unmatched: 10. CDR3 size: 18 residues. Here the CDR3 DNA reads TGTGCCAGCAGCTTGGCCCCGGGACAGGACACCGCTAACTATGGCTACACCCTC. It codes for CASSLAPGQDTANYGYTL.

The chain couples TRBV28 to TRBJ1-2, with D unclear. Trimming removed 3 bases at V and 0 bases at J, with 20 bases between. Germline CDR1 is MDHEN and CDR2 is SYDVKM. This CDR3 spans 18 amino acids. CDR3 DNA: TGTGCCAGCAGTTTGTTTGAGTGGAGAGGCAGTACTAACTATGGCTACACCTTC. Amino acid sequence: CASSLFEWRGSTNYGYTF.

V usage is TRBV5-1 and J usage is TRBJ1-2, with unresolved D. Trimming stripped 1 base from V and 2 bases from J, with 6 bases between. Looked up from germline, CDR1 is SGHRS and CDR2 is YFSETQ. The CDR3 has 13 residues. This chain's CDR3 is CASSLSENYGYTF. In DNA, the CDR3 is TGCGCCAGCAGCTTGTCCGAAAACTATGGCTACACCTTC.

Written as DNA, the CDR3 is TGTGCCAGCAGCTTGAACTCCGGGACGGTGAACACTGAAGCTTTCTTT. Translation gives CASSLNSGTVNTEAFF. The chain joins TRBV7-3 to TRBJ1-1; perhaps TRBD1 as D (5 bases). CDR3 size: 16 residues. Between the trimmed V and J ends, which lost 3 bases and 0 bases, there was a span of 14 bases. Germline V lookup: CDR1 SGHTA, CDR2 FQGTGA.

This clone showed up just once. The rearrangement uses TRBV6-5 and TRBJ2-5, with D unresolved. The CDR3 totals 14 residues. CDR1 MNHEY and CDR2 SVGAGI come from the germline V gene. V was cut by 7 bases and J by 7 bases, with 19 bases left in between. The CDR3 loop reads CASTTEHGLRTQYF. The CDR3 DNA sequence: TGTGCCAGCACTACAGAACACGGTTTGAGGACCCAGTACTTC.

This clone has a single count. The chain couples TRBV4-1 to TRBJ2-7, with a weak D call TRBD1 (6 bases). V gave up 4 bases and J gave up 3 bases, with 22 bases separating them. CDR1 is MGHRA, CDR2 YSYEKL, per germline. CDR3 size: 17 residues. This CDR3 is CASSRGPGQGTNYEQYF. The CDR3, as DNA: TGCGCCAGCAGCCGGGGGCCGGGCCAAGGGACGAACTACGAGCAGTACTTC.

The chain recombines TRBV16 with TRBJ2-1; D might be TRBD2 (6 bases). Trimming removed 3 bases at V and 3 bases at J, with 21 bases between. The CDR3 spans 18 residues. Germline CDR1 and CDR2: KGHSY and FQNENV. CDR3 loop: CASSHPRQGGAYYNEQFF. CDR3 nucleotide sequence: TGTGCCAGCAGCCACCCCCGACAAGGAGGGGCATACTACAATGAGCAGTTCTTC. Using reference TRBV16 and TRBJ2-1 for the parts outside the CDR3, the full variable domain is GEEVAQTPKHLVRGEGQKAKLYCAPIKGHSYVFWYQQVLKNEFKFLISFQNENVFDETGMPKERFSAKCLPNSPCSLEIQATKLEDSAVYFCASSHPRQGGAYYNEQFFGPGTRLTVL.

V usage is TRBV11-2 and J usage is TRBJ2-1, with 8 bases aligning to TRBD2. The CDR3 runs 15 residues. Losses at the gene ends were 5 bases for V and 0 bases for J; bases not matched to a gene: 3. Germline CDR1 SGHAT, CDR2 FQNNGV. The CDR3 nucleotides read TGTGCCAGCAGCCCGAGCGGGAGCTCCTACAATGAGCAGTTCTTC. Its protein is CASSPSGSSYNEQFF.

The V and J genes are TRBV7-3 and TRBJ2-1, with TRBD2 matching over 9 bases. V lost 1 base and J lost 4; bases outside the gene matches: 5. Germline V gene lookup returns CDR1 SGHTA and CDR2 FQGTGA. There are 16 residues in the CDR3. CDR3 region: CASSLRPSGTYNEQFF. The CDR3 DNA reads TGTGCCAGCAGCTTAAGGCCTAGCGGGACTTACAATGAGCAGTTCTTC.

This chain connects TRBV7-2 to TRBJ1-2; the D gene is possibly TRBD1 (5 bases). The CDR3 length is 15 residues. Trimming removed 1 base at V and 4 bases at J, with 13 bases between. The germline V gene encodes CDR1 SGHTA and CDR2 FQGNSA. The CDR3 sequence: CASSLDKGRGYGYTF. In DNA, the CDR3 is TGTGCCAGCAGCTTAGACAAGGGGCGAGGCTATGGCTACACCTTC.

The rearrangement links TRBV28 to TRBJ1-5; D might be TRBD1 (5 bases). This CDR3 has 14 residues. Germline loops: CDR1 MDHEN, CDR2 SYDVKM. V dropped 8 bases and J dropped 6 bases, with 17 bases sitting between them. The CDR3 nucleotides read TGTGCCAGCCTCACGGCAGGGAACTTTCAGCCCCAGCATTTT. Protein: CASLTAGNFQPQHF.

CDR3 bases: TGTGCCAGCTCACCCACGTCCGCGGGTACGGGGGACACCATATATTTT. Amino acids: CASSPTSAGTGDTIYF. The rearrangement uses TRBV18 and TRBJ1-3, with D possibly being TRBD1 (5 bases). V lost 3 bases, J lost 8 bases, and 20 bases lay in between. Germline CDR1 KGHSH, CDR2 LQKENI. The CDR3 is 16 amino acids.

This sequence joins TRBV4-1 and TRBJ2-3; D unresolved. The CDR3 has 13 residues. V lost 0 bases to trimming and J lost 4 bases, with 5 bases between them. Germline CDR1 is MGHRA and CDR2 is YSYEKL. CDR3 residues: CASSQDSPDTQYF. The CDR3 DNA is TGCGCCAGCAGCCAAGATTCTCCAGATACGCAGTATTTT.

The chain joins TRBV15 to TRBJ2-2, with D possibly TRBD1 on 5 matching bases. The CDR3 has 14 amino acids. CDR1 LNHNV and CDR2 YYDKDF come from the germline V gene (reference sequence). The V gene lost 0 bases and the J gene lost 4 bases, with 6 bases spanning the gap. The CDR3 protein is CATSRDQGTGELFF. CDR3 DNA: TGTGCCACCAGCAGAGATCAGGGCACCGGGGAGCTGTTTTTT.

The CDR3 DNA reads TGTGCCAGCAGTGGATTAGCGGGATGGGAAAAAAATGAGCAGTTCTTC. Protein sequence: CASSGLAGWEKNEQFF. The chain uses TRBV6-2 or TRBV6-3 and TRBJ2-1, with 8 bases identical to TRBD2. Germline V CDR1 and CDR2: MNHEY, SVGEGT. The junction had 13 bases not matched to a gene; V was cut back by 5 bases and J by 7 bases. This CDR3 comprises 16 residues.

This clone was counted once. The chain combines TRBV15 with TRBJ2-7; D is ambiguous. V gave up 1 base and J gave up 1 base, with 8 bases separating them. Germline V gives CDR1 LNHNV, CDR2 YYDKDF (reference sequence). This CDR3 contains 14 residues. This chain's CDR3 is CATSRGLPSYEQYF. The CDR3 DNA reads as TGTGCCACCAGCAGAGGTCTCCCTTCCTACGAGCAGTACTTC. Based on the CDR3 plus reference TRBV15 and TRBJ2-7, the full variable domain is DAMVIQNPRYQVTQFGKPVTLSCSQTLNHNVMYWYQQKSSQAPKLLFHYYDKDFNNEADTPDNFQSRRPNTSFCFLDIRSPGLGDTAMYLCATSRGLPSYEQYFGPGTRLTVT.

This chain links TRBV7-2 with TRBJ2-7, with D possibly matching TRBD2 (6 bases). Germline assignment: CDR1 SGHTA and CDR2 FQGNSA. The CDR3 has 15 residues. Trimming removed 3 bases at V and 3 bases at J, with 15 bases between. The CDR3 bases are TGTGCCAGCAGCTTCCAGGTAGGAGGGAACTACGAGCAGTACTTC. This codes for CASSFQVGGNYEQYF.

The V and J genes are TRBV4-3 and TRBJ2-4, with 7 bases fitting TRBD1. Germline V lookup: CDR1 LGHNA, CDR2 YSLEER. CDR3 length: 15 amino acids. J was trimmed by 1 base and V by 4 bases; bases with no gene match: 4. The CDR3 protein is CASSLTGDAKNIQYF. CDR3 nucleotide sequence: TGCGCCAGCAGCCTAACAGGGGATGCCAAAAACATTCAGTACTTC.

The V call is TRBV6-5, the J call TRBJ2-7; 9 bases are a match to TRBD1. CDR1 and CDR2 (germline): MNHEY, SVGAGI. J gave up 3 bases and V 8 bases, and 5 bases lay outside the gene matches. This CDR3 comprises 13 residues. In DNA form, the CDR3 reads TGTGCCAGCCGGCGGGGACAGGGCTACGAGCAGTACTTC. Its protein product is CASRRGQGYEQYF.